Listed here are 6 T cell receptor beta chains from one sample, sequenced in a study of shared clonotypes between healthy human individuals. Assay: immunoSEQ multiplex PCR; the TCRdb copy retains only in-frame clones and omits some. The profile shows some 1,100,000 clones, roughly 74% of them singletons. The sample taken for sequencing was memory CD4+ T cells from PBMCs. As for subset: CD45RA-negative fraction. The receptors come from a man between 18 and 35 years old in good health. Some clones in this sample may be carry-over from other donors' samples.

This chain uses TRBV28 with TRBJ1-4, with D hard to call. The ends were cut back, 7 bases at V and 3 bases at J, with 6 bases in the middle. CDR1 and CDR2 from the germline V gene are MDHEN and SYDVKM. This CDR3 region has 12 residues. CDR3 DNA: TGTGCCAGCACGAACCCTAATGAAAAACTGTTTTTT. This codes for CASTNPNEKLFF.

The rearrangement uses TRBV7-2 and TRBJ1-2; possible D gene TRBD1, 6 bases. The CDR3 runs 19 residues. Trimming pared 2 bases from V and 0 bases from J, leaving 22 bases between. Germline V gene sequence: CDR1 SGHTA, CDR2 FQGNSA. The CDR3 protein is CASSLFPLQGGQANYGYTF. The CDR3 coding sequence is TGTGCCAGCAGCTTATTCCCCCTACAGGGAGGGCAAGCTAACTATGGCTACACCTTC.

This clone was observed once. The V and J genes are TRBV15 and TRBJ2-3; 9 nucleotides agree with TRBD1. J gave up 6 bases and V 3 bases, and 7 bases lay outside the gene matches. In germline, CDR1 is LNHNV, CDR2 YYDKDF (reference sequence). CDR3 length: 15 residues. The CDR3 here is CATSRAGTGSDTQYF. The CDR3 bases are TGTGCCACCAGCAGGGCCGGGACAGGGTCTGATACGCAGTATTTT.

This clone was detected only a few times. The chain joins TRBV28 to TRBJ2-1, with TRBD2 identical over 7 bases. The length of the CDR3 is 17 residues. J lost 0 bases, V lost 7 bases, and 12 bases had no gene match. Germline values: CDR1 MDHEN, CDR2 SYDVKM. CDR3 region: CASTSPSGLSSYNEQFF. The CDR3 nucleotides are TGTGCCAGCACCTCCCCTAGCGGATTGAGCTCCTACAATGAGCAGTTCTTC.

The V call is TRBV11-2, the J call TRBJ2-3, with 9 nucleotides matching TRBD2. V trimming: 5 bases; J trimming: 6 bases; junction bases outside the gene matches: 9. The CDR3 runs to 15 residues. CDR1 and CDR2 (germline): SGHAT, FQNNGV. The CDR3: CASSDGLAGMDTQYF. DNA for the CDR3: TGTGCCAGCAGCGACGGGCTAGCGGGAATGGATACGCAGTATTTT.

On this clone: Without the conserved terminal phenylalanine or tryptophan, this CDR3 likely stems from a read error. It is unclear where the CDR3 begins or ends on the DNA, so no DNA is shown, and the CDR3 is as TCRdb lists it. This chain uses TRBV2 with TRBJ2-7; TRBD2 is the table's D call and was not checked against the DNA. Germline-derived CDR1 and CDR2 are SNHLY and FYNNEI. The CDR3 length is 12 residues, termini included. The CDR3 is CASSEPRGGLVL.